The following is a T cell receptor beta chain sequence with its context. This clone was observed a single time. Its antigen remains unidentified. One base away there is no much larger clone; base qualities are not given. Unmatched junction bases come to 5, with V trimmed by 1 base and J by 5 bases. The germline V gene yields KGHSH for CDR1 and LQKENI for CDR2. The CDR3, from cysteine to phenylalanine, totals 16 residues. Only CDR3 DNA is held: 48 bases, read in frame from base 1. Another Seattle source contributed samples from volunteer blood donors who had recovered from COVID-19. Each collaborating institution followed its own protocols to collect whole blood in K2EDTA tubes. For TCRbeta analysis, collaborator samples were shipped as frozen whole blood, as isolated PBMCs, or as DNA extracted from either sample type. This sample stems from a study of blood T cell repertoires in COVID-19 (dated by TCRdb to between 2020 and 2021). Broadly, across the study: Collaborator samples came from the United States, Italy and Spain and covered acute and convalescent phases of COVID-19. The prospective study material was composed of cDNA or gDNA derived from T cells, B-cell-depleted T cells, or PBMCs. Deeply sampled blood TCRbeta repertoires from subjects exposed to, actively infected with, or recovered from COVID-19 were included in the dataset. The repertoires were released in a freely available public database intended as a resource for research on the immune response to SARS-CoV-2. Samples were obtained from the ongoing ImmuneRACE study (first 160 participants) and from 1,200 or so subjects provided by 6 global collaborators. A de-identified subject ID, COVID-19 status, age in years and sex were almost always included in the sample metadata. Where available, HLA class I and class II types were taken from metadata supplied by the sample provider and were not determined by assay-based typing. Study-wide findings and limitations: The amount of clinical and demographic metadata varied by source and participant and was provided uncurated.

TCRbeta CDR3 regions were amplified from genomic DNA by means of the immunoSEQ Assay, a bias-controlled multiplex PCR. In the source study's methods: The number of nucleated cells in each sample was estimated from the amplification of reference gene primers within the assay. Sequence reads were collapsed and filtered to measure the absolute abundance of every unique TCRbeta CDR3 rearrangement. For each sample, productive Simpson clonality was calculated as the square root of Simpson's diversity index over productive rearrangements. TCRdb took this table from immuneACCESS and kept in-frame rearrangements with V and J called. Such tables lack part of the clones; where checked against another copy, unresolved V genes explain under half of the gap, and the rest is unexplained. Clone size and the V and J calls come from that table; the DNA yielded D and trimming. The sample table lists about 280,000 clones, around 87% of them with a count of one. The ten largest clones take up approximately 2% of the sample.

The chain employs TRBV18 and TRBJ2-5; 12 bases in the junction line up with TRBD1. The sequenced sample consisted of peripheral blood. The receptor comes from a woman under 40 who had recovered from COVID-19. The CDR3 protein sequence reads: CASSPQGTGGVETQYF. The nucleotide sequence reads TGTGCCAGCTCACCACAGGGGACAGGGGGCGTGGAGACCCAGTACTTC.